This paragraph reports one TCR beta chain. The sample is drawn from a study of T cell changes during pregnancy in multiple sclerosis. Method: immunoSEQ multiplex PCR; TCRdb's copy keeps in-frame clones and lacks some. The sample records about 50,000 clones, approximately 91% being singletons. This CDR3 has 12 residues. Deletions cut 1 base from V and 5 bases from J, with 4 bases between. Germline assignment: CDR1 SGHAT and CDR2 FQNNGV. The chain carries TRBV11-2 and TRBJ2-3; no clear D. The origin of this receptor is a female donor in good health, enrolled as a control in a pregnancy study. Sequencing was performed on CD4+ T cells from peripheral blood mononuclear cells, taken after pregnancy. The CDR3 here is CASSLGVDTQYF. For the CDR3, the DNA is TGTGCCAGCAGCTTAGGAGTAGATACGCAGTATTTT.